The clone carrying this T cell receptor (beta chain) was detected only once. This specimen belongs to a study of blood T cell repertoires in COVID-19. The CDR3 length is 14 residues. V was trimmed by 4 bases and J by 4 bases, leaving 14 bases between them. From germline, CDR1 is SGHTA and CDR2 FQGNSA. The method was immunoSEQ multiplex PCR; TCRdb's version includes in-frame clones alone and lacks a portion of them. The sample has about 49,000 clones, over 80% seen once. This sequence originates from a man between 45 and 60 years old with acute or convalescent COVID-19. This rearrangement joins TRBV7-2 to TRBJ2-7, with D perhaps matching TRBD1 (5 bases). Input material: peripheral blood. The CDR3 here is CASSWTQVWYEQYF. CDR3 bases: TGTGCCAGCAGCTGGACACAGGTTTGGTACGAGCAGTACTTC.